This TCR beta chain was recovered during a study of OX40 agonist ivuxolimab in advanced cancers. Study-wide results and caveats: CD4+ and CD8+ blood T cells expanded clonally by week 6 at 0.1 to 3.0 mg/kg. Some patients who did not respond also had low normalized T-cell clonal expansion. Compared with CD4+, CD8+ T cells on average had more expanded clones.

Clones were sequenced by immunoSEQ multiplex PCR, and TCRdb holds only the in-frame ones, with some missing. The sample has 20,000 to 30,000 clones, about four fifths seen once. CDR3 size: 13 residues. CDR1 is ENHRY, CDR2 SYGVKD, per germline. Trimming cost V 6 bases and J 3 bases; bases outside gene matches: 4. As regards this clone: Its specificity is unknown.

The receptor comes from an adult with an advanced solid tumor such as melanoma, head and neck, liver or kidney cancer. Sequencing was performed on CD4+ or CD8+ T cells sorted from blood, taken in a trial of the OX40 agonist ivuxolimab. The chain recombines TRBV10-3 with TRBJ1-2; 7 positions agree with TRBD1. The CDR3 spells CAISGQADYGYTF. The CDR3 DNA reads TGTGCCATCAGCGGACAGGCGGACTATGGCTACACCTTC.